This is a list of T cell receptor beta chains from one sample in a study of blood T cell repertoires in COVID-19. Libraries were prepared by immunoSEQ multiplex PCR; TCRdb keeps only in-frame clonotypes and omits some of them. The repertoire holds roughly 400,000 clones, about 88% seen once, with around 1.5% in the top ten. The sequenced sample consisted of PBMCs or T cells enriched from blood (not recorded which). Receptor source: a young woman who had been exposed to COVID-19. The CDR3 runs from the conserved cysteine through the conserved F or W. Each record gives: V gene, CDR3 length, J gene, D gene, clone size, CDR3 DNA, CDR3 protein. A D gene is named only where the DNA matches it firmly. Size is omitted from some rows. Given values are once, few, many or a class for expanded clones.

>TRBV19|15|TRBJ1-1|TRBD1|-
TGTGCCAGTAGTCCCAGACAGGGGGCGGACACTGAAGCTTTCTTT
CASSPRQGADTEAFF
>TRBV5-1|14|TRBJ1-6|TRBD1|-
TGCGCCAGCAGCTCTGGACAGGGCTATTCGGCCCTCCACTTT
CASSSGQGYSALHF
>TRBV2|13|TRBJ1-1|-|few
TGTGCCAGCAGTGAGGACATGAACACTGAAGCTTTCTTT
CASSEDMNTEAFF
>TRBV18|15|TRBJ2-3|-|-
TGTGCCAGCTCACCCCAAGGGACAAGCACAGATACGCAGTATTTT
CASSPQGTSTDTQYF
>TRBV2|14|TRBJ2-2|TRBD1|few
TGTGCCAGCAGAACAGGGGGATGGATCGGGGAGCTGTTTTTT
CASRTGGWIGELFF
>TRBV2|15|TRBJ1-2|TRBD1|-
TGTGCCAGCACCCCGACAGGGGGCACGAACTATGGCTACACCTTC
CASTPTGGTNYGYTF
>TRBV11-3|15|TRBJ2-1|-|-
TGTGCCAGCAGCCCCCGGACAGTTGGTGGTAATGAGCAGTTCTTC
CASSPRTVGGNEQFF
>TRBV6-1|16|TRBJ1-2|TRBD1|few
TGTGCCAGCAGTGTTGGGACAGGGCTTTCTCTCTATGGCTACACCTTC
CASSVGTGLSLYGYTF
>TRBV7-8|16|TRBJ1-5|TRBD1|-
TGTGCCAGCAGCGACCGACAGGGTGGTAGCAATCAGCCCCAGCATTTT
CASSDRQGGSNQPQHF
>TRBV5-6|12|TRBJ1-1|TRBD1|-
TGTGCCAGCGCAGGGGGATTGAGTGAAGCTTTCTTT
CASAGGLSEAFF
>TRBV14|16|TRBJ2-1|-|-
TGTGCCAGCAGCCAAGATGGGGCGAGCTCCTACAATGAGCAGTTCTTC
CASSQDGASSYNEQFF
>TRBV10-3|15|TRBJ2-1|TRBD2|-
TGTGCCATCGGCCAACTAGCGGGGTCCTCAATTGAGCAGTTCTTC
CAIGQLAGSSIEQFF
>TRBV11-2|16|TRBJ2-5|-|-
TGTGCCAGCAGCTTAGGTTATTCGGACTACCAAGAGACCCAGTACTTC
CASSLGYSDYQETQYF
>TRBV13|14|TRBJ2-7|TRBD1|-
TGTGCCAGCAGCTCCGGACAGGAAACCTACGAGCAGTACTTC
CASSSGQETYEQYF
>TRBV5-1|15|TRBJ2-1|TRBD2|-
TGCGCCAGCAGAACCACTAGCGGGAGTTACAATGAGCAGTTCTTC
CASRTTSGSYNEQFF
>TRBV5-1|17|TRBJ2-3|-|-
TGCGCCAGCAGCTTGGCCGATGCAGGGTGGAGAACAGATACGCAGTATTTT
CASSLADAGWRTDTQYF
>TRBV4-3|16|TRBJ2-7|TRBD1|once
TGCGCCAGCAGCCAAGGGGTTGGACAGGGTCCCTACGAGCAGTACTTC
CASSQGVGQGPYEQYF
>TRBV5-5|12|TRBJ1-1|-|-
TGTGCCAGCAGCTTGGTTCCACAGGAAGCTTTCTTT
CASSLVPQEAFF
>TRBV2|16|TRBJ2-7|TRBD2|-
TGTGCCAGCAGTGGACTAGCGGGCGTGACGGGGACCGAGCAGTACTTC
CASSGLAGVTGTEQYF
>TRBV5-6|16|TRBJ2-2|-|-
TGTGCCAGCAGCTTGGGCACCGGGGAGGCCCTCGGGGAGCTGTTTTTT
CASSLGTGEALGELFF
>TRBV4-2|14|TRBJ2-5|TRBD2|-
TGTGCCAGCAGCCAAAAGACTAGCGGGGAGACCCAGTACTTC
CASSQKTSGETQYF
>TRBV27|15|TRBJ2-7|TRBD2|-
TGTGCCAGCAGTTCCTGGACTAGCGGGAGCTACGAGCAGTACTTC
CASSSWTSGSYEQYF
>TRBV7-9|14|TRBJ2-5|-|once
TGTGCCAGCAGCTTAGGTGGGGGCCCAGAGACCCAGTACTTC
CASSLGGGPETQYF
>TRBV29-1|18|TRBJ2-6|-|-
TGCAGCGTTGAAGGACACGACCGGTCCCCATCTGGGGCCAACGTCCTGACTTTC
CSVEGHDRSPSGANVLTF
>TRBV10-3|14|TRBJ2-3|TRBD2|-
TGTGCCATCGATAGCGGGATCCTAGAGGATACGCAGTATTTT
CAIDSGILEDTQYF
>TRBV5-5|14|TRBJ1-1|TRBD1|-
TGTGCCAGCAGTTTATACAGGGGTAGCACTGAAGCTTTCTTT
CASSLYRGSTEAFF
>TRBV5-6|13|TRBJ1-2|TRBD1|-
TGTGCCAGCAGCTTAGGGACAGCCTATGGCTACACCTTC
CASSLGTAYGYTF
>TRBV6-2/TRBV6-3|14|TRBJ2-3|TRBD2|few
TGTGCCAGCAGTTCTAGCGGGGCCACAGATACGCAGTATTTT
CASSSSGATDTQYF
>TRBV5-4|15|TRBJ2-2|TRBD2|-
TGTGCCAGCAGCTCGGTAGCGGGGTCAATCGGGGAGCTGTTTTTT
CASSSVAGSIGELFF
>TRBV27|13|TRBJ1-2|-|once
TGTGCCAGCAGTTTATCCGGGTCCTATGGCTACACCTTC
CASSLSGSYGYTF
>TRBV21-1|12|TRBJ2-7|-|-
TGTGCCAGCAGCAAAGGCCTTAGGGGGCAGTACTTC
CASSKGLRGQYF
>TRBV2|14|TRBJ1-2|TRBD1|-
TGTGCCAGCAGTGGGGACAGGGCTGACTATGGCTACACCTTC
CASSGDRADYGYTF
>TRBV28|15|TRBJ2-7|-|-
TGTGCCAGCAGTTTCCGACAGATGTTCTCCTACGAGCAGTACTTC
CASSFRQMFSYEQYF
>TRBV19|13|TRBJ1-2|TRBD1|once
TGTGCCAGTAGGGGACAGGGAAACTATGGCTACACCTTC
CASRGQGNYGYTF
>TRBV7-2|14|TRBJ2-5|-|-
TGTGCCAGCAGCTTACCCAGGAGGGAAGAGACCCAGTACTTC
CASSLPRREETQYF
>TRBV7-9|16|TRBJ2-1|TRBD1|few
TGTGCCAGCAGCCAAGACAGGGGCTGGTTTTACAATGAGCAGTTCTTC
CASSQDRGWFYNEQFF
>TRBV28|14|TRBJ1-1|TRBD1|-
TGTGCCAGCAGTTTGCCAGGGGGTAACACTGAAGCTTTCTTT
CASSLPGGNTEAFF
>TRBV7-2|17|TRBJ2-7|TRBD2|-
TGTGCCAGCAGCCCCCAACGGCTAGCGGGGAGAACCTACGAGCAGTACTTC
CASSPQRLAGRTYEQYF